This record looks at one T cell receptor beta chain sequence and its context. V dropped 5 bases and J dropped 4; count of bases not matched to a gene: 14. Germline loops: CDR1 MNHEY, CDR2 SMNVEV (reference sequence). The CDR3 contains 20 residues. Per the original methods: Reference gene primers were amplified, and this amplification served to estimate nucleated cell counts. Sequencing was performed with immunoSEQ multiplex PCR; in TCRdb, only in-frame clones are kept and a portion is missing. V, J and clone size reflect that table, while D and trimming were determined from the DNA. The top ten clones hold approximately 2.1% of a sample with roughly 150,000 clones, 88% of them seen once. The data are from a study of blood T cell repertoires in COVID-19. As for the study in general: The analysed material was cDNA or gDNA that came from T cells, B-cell-depleted T cells, or PBMCs.

V gene TRBV27 combines with J gene TRBJ2-1, with TRBD2 matching 16 bases. Material: peripheral blood. This sequence was found in a man aged 45 to 65 who had recovered from COVID-19. CDR3 in DNA: TGTGCCAGCAGTCCGAGCACCGGGACTAGCGGGAGGGCCGGATACAATGAGCAGTTCTTC. Residues: CASSPSTGTSGRAGYNEQFF.